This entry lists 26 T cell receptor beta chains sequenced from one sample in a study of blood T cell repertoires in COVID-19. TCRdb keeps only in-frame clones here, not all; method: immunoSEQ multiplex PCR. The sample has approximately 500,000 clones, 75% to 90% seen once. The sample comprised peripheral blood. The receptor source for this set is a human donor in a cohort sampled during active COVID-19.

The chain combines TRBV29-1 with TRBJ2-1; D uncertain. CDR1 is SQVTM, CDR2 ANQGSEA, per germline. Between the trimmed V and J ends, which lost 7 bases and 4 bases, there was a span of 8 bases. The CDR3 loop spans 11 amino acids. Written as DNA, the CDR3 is TGCAGCGGGCAGACTTACAATGAGCAGTTCTTC. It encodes CSGQTYNEQFF.

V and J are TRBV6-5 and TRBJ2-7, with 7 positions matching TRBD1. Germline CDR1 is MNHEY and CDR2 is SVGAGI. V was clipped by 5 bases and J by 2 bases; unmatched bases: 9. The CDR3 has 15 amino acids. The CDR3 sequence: CASSPRQGSPYEQYF. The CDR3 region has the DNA TGTGCCAGCAGTCCCAGACAGGGTTCTCCCTACGAGCAGTACTTC.

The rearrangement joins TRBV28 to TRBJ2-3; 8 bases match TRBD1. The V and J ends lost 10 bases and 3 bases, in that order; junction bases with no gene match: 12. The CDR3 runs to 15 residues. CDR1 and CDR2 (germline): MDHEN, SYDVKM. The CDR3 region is CAITSDRVGTDTQYF. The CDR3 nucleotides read TGTGCCATCACCTCGGACAGGGTCGGAACAGATACGCAGTATTTT.

As DNA, the CDR3 is TGTGCCAGCAGCTCCCCAACAGGGGGGGTAAATGAAAAACTGTTTTTT. It codes for CASSSPTGGVNEKLFF. The chain employs TRBV7-9 and TRBJ1-4; TRBD1 matches at 8 bases. Germline lookup yields CDR1 SEHNR and CDR2 FQNEAQ (reference sequence). The CDR3 spans 16 residues. J was trimmed by 5 bases and V by 4 bases; bases with no gene match: 9.

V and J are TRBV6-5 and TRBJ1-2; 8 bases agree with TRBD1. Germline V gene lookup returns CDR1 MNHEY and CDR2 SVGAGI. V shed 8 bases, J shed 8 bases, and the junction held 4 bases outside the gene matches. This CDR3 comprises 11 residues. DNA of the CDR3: TGTGCCAGCGGACAGGGAAGAGGCTACACCTTC. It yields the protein CASGQGRGYTF.

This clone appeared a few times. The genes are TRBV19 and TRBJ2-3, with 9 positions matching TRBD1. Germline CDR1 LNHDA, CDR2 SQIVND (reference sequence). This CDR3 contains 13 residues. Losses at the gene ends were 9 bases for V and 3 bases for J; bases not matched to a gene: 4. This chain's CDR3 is CASSQGATDTQYF. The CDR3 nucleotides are TGTGCCAGCTCACAGGGGGCAACAGATACGCAGTATTTT. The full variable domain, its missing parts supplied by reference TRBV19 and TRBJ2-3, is DGGITQSPKYLFRKEGQNVTLSCEQNLNHDAMYWYRQDPGQGLRLIYYSQIVNDFQKGDIAEGYSVSREKKESFPLTVTSAQKNPTAFYLCASSQGATDTQYFGPGTRLTVL.

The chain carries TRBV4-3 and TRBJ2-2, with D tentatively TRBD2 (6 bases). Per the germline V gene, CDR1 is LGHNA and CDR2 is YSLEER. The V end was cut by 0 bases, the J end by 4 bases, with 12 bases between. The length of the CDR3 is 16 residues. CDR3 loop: CASSQDLAGSTGELFF. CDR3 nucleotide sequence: TGCGCCAGCAGCCAAGATCTTGCGGGGAGCACCGGGGAGCTGTTTTTT.

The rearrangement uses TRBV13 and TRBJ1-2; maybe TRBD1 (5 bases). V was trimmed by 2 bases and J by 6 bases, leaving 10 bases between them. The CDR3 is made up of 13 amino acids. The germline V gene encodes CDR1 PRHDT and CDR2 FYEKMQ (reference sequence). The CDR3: CASSLRQQDGYTF. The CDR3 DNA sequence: TGTGCCAGCAGCTTAAGACAGCAGGATGGCTACACCTTC.

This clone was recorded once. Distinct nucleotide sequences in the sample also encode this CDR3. The CDR3 bases are TGCGCCAGCAGCTCTAGCGGGGGCTCCTACAATGAGCAGTTCTTC. This encodes CASSSSGGSYNEQFF. V and J are TRBV5-1 and TRBJ2-1; TRBD2 matches at 10 bases. The CDR3 covers 15 residues. CDR1 and CDR2 (germline): SGHRS, YFSETQ. V dropped 3 bases and J dropped 0; count of bases not matched to a gene: 0.

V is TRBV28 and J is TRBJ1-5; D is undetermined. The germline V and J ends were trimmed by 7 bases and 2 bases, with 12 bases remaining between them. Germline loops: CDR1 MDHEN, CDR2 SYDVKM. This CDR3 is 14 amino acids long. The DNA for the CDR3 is TGTGCCAGCAAACCCCCCGGAGGCAATCAGCCCCAGCATTTT. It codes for CASKPPGGNQPQHF. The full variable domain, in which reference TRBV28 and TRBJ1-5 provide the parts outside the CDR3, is DVKVTQSSRYLVKRTGEKVFLECVQDMDHENMFWYRQDPGLGLRLIYFSYDVKMKEKGDIPEGYSVSREKKERFSLILESASTNQTSMYLCASKPPGGNQPQHFGDGTRLSIL.

In DNA form, the CDR3 reads TGTGCCAGTAGTACCCGGTTTTCCTACGAGCAGTACTTC. Translation gives CASSTRFSYEQYF. V and J are TRBV19 and TRBJ2-7; D not resolved. Germline CDR1 is LNHDA and CDR2 is SQIVND (reference sequence). V lost 4 bases and J lost 1, with 8 bases in between. This CDR3 has 13 amino acids.

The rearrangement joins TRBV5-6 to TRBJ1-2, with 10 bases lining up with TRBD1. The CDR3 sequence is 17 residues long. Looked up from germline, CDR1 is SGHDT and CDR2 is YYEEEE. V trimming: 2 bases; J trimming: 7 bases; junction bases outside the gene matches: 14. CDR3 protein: CASSFRPGQGPFGGYTF. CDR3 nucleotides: TGTGCCAGCAGCTTCAGACCGGGACAGGGGCCCTTTGGTGGCTACACCTTC.

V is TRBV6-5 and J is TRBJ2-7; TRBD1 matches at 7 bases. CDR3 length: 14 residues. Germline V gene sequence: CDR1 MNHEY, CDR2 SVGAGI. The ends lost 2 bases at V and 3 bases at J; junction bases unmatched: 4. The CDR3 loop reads CASSYHRDSYEQYF. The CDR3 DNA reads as TGTGCCAGCAGTTACCACCGGGACAGCTACGAGCAGTACTTC.

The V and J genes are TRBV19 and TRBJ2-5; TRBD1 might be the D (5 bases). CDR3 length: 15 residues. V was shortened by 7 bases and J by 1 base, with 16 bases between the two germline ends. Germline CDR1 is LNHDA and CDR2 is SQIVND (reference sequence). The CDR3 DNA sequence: TGTGCCAGTACTAAAGGGGCCTATAGCCAAGAGACCCAGTACTTC. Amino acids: CASTKGAYSQETQYF.

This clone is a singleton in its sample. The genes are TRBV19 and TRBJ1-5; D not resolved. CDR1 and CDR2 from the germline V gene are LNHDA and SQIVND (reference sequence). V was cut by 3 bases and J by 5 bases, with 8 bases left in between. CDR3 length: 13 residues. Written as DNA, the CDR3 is TGTGCCAGTAGTATTGGGCCCCATCAGCCCCAGCATTTT. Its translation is CASSIGPHQPQHF.

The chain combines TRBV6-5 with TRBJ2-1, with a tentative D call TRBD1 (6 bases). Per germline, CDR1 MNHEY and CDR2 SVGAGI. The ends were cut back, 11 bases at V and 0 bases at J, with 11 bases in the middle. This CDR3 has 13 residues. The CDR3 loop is CAAGQSSYNEQFF. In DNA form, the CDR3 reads TGTGCCGCAGGACAGAGCTCCTACAATGAGCAGTTCTTC.

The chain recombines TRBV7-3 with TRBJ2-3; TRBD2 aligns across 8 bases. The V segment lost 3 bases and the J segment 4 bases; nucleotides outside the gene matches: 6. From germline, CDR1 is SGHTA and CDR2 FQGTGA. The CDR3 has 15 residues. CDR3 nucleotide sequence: TGTGCCAGCAGCTTGCGAGCGGGAGCGGCAGATACGCAGTATTTT. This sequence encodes CASSLRAGAADTQYF.

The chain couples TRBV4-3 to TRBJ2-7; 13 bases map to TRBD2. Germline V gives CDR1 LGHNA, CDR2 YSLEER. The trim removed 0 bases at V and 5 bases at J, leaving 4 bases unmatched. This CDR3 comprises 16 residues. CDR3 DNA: TGCGCCAGCAGCCAAGAAGGGGGACTAGCGGGAAACGAGCAGTACTTC. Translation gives CASSQEGGLAGNEQYF.

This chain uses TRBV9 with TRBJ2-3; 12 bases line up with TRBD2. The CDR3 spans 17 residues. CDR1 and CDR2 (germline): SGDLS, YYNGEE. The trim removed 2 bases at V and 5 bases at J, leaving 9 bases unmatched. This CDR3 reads CASSVDGLAGSGDTQYF. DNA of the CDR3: TGTGCCAGCAGCGTGGACGGACTAGCGGGATCTGGAGATACGCAGTATTTT. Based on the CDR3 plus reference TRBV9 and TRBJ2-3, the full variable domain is DSGVTQTPKHLITATGQRVTLRCSPRSGDLSVYWYQQSLDQGLQFLIQYYNGEERAKGNILERFSAQQFPDLHSELNLSSLELGDSALYFCASSVDGLAGSGDTQYFGPGTRLTVL.

The CDR3 DNA reads as TGTGCCAGCTCCCGCAGACTAGCGGGAGAGTCCTACAATGAGCAGTTCTTC. Protein sequence: CASSRRLAGESYNEQFF. V gene TRBV5-6 combines with J gene TRBJ2-1; 12 nucleotides agree with TRBD2. CDR3 length: 17 amino acids. CDR1 is SGHDT and CDR2 is YYEEEE in the germline V gene. With V trimmed by 7 bases and J by 1 base, 9 bases remained unmatched.

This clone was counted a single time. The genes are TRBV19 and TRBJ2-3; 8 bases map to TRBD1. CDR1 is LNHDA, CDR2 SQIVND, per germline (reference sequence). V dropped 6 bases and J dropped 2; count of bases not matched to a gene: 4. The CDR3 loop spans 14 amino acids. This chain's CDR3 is CASRETGATDTQYF. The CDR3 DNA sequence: TGTGCCAGTAGGGAGACAGGGGCCACAGATACGCAGTATTTT.

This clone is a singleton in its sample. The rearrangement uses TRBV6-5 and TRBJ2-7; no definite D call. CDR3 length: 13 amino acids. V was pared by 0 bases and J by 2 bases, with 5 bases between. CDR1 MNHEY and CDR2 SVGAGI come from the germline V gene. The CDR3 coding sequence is TGTGCCAGCAGTTACTCGCCTACCTACGAGCAGTACTTC. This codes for CASSYSPTYEQYF.

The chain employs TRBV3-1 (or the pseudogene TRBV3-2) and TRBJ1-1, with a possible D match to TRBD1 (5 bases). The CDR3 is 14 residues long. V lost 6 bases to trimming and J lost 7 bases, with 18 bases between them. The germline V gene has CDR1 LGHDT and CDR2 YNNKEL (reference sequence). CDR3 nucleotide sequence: TGTGCCAGCAGTCTCCTAGGCGGGACGGGTGAAGCTTTCTTT. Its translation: CASSLLGGTGEAFF.

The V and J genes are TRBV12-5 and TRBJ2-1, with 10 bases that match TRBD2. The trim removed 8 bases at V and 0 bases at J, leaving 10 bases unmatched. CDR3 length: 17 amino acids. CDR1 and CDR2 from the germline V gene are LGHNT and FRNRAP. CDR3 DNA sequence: TGTGCTAGTTCCCCCCTTAGCGGGAGGTACTCCTACAATGAGCAGTTCTTC. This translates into CASSPLSGRYSYNEQFF.

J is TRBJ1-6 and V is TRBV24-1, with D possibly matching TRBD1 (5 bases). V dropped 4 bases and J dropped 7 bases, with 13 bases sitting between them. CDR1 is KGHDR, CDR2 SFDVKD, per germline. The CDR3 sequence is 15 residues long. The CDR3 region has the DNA TGTGCCACCAGTGACGGAGGGACGGCGAATTCACCCCTCCACTTT. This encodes CATSDGGTANSPLHF.

The CDR3 here is CASSKGTSYSGELFF. In DNA, the CDR3 is TGTGCCAGCAGCAAAGGGACTAGCTACTCCGGGGAGCTGTTTTTT. The chain has TRBV5-6 and TRBJ2-2; TRBD2 agrees at 9 bases. Germline V gene sequence: CDR1 SGHDT, CDR2 YYEEEE. This CDR3 has 15 residues. V lost 4 bases and J lost 6; bases outside the gene matches: 7.